These 29 T cell receptor beta chains share one sample of origin, sequenced in a study of blood T cell repertoires in COVID-19. Sequencing used immunoSEQ multiplex PCR; TCRdb keeps in-frame clones, though not all of them. The sample contains about 150,000 clones, over 75% of which appear only once. Sequenced input: peripheral blood. The source is a man aged 60 to 75 with COVID-19, enrolled during active disease.

The V gene is TRBV7-9, the J gene TRBJ1-3; D not resolved. The CDR3 contains 16 residues. The V gene lost 4 bases and the J gene lost 0 bases, with 13 bases spanning the gap. From germline, CDR1 is SEHNR and CDR2 FQNEAQ (reference sequence). CDR3 sequence (DNA): TGTGCCAGCAGCTCCATTGCGGGGAGCTCTGGAAACACCATATATTTT. Translated, it gives CASSSIAGSSGNTIYF.

The rearrangement links TRBV7-6 to TRBJ2-3; a weak D match, TRBD1 (6 bases). The CDR3 is 14 residues long. Deletions cut 5 bases from V and 7 bases from J, with 16 bases between. Germline V gene sequence: CDR1 SGHVS, CDR2 FNYEAQ. The chain's CDR3 is CASSTTDRSYTQYF. CDR3 nucleotides: TGTGCCAGCAGCACCACAGACAGGTCTTATACGCAGTATTTT.

The V and J genes are TRBV7-3 and TRBJ2-7; 10 nucleotides agree with TRBD1. The V gene's germline CDR1 is SGHTA and CDR2 FQGTGA. The trim removed 2 bases at V and 6 bases at J, leaving 1 base unmatched. The CDR3 consists of 13 residues. The CDR3 region is CASSLDRGREQYF. CDR3 bases: TGTGCCAGCAGCTTAGACAGGGGGCGCGAGCAGTACTTC.

The V call is TRBV11-3, the J call TRBJ2-5, with D possibly being TRBD1 (6 bases). The germline V and J ends were trimmed by 5 bases and 5 bases, with 12 bases remaining between them. The CDR3 consists of 13 residues. Looked up from germline, CDR1 is SGHNT and CDR2 is YENEEA. CDR3 bases: TGTGCCAGCAGCCCCACAGGGCCCGAGACCCAGTACTTC. Its protein is CASSPTGPETQYF. Based on the CDR3 plus reference TRBV11-3 and TRBJ2-5, the full variable domain is EAGVVQSPRYKIIEKKQPVAFWCNPISGHNTLYWYLQNLGQGPELLIRYENEEAVDDSQLPKDRFSAERLKGVDSTLKIQPAELGDSAVYLCASSPTGPETQYFGPGTRLLVL.

The chain uses TRBV6-6 and TRBJ2-1; 7 bases are shared with TRBD1. Germline lookup yields CDR1 MNHNY and CDR2 SVGAGI (reference sequence). V lost 5 bases to trimming and J lost 3 bases; unmatched junction nucleotides: 4. The CDR3 is 14 residues long. CDR3 residues: CASSRQGGYNEQFF. DNA for the CDR3: TGTGCCAGCAGTCGACAGGGTGGCTACAATGAGCAGTTCTTC.

This chain connects TRBV3-1 (or the pseudogene TRBV3-2) to TRBJ1-2, with unresolved D. The germline V and J ends were trimmed by 0 bases and 0 bases, with 8 bases remaining between them. The CDR3 extends over 15 amino acids. From germline, CDR1 is LGHDT and CDR2 YNNKEL (reference sequence). The CDR3 DNA reads as TGTGCCAGCAGCCAAGACGTAGAGTCTAACTATGGCTACACCTTC. This gives the protein CASSQDVESNYGYTF.

This clone has only one observation. The chain links TRBV7-2 to TRBJ2-2, with TRBD2 matching over 14 bases. J lost 5 bases, V lost 5 bases, and 10 bases had no gene match. From germline, CDR1 is SGHTA and CDR2 FQGNSA. CDR3 length: 18 amino acids. For the CDR3, the DNA is TGTGCCAGCAGCACGGCGGGACTAGCGGGAGCAGGGACCGGGGAGCTGTTTTTT. It codes for CASSTAGLAGAGTGELFF.

The gene calls are TRBV7-3 and TRBJ2-2; tentatively, D is TRBD1 (5 bases). Germline V gene lookup returns CDR1 SGHTA and CDR2 FQGTGA. The V end lost 6 bases, the J end lost 4 bases, and 12 bases lay between the germline ends. This CDR3 is 14 amino acids long. The CDR3 is CASRSGFGTGELFF. The CDR3 coding sequence is TGTGCCAGCAGGTCAGGGTTTGGCACCGGGGAGCTGTTTTTT.

The chain employs TRBV3-1 (or the pseudogene TRBV3-2) and TRBJ1-4, with no clear D. Germline loops: CDR1 LGHDT, CDR2 YNNKEL (reference sequence). The V gene lost 1 base and the J gene lost 11 bases, with 14 bases spanning the gap. The CDR3 extends over 14 amino acids. The CDR3 bases are TGTGCCAGCAGCCAAGGTCCGAACCGGGAGAAACTGTTTTTT. Encoded protein: CASSQGPNREKLFF.

The chain employs TRBV28 and TRBJ1-5; D ambiguous. Germline CDR1 MDHEN, CDR2 SYDVKM. CDR3 length equals 11 residues. V was cut by 5 bases and J by 9 bases, with 8 bases left in between. The CDR3 sequence: CASSESRPQHF. CDR3 DNA sequence: TGTGCCAGCAGTGAGTCTCGGCCCCAGCATTTT.

This chain connects TRBV18 to TRBJ1-4, with D uncertain. Trimming took 4 bases from V and 1 from J, leaving 7 bases between them. The CDR3 loop spans 14 amino acids. Germline V CDR1 and CDR2: KGHSH, LQKENI. This chain's CDR3 is CASSQEITNEKLFF. The CDR3 DNA sequence: TGTGCCAGCTCACAAGAGATAACTAATGAAAAACTGTTTTTT.

The chain employs TRBV5-1 and TRBJ1-3, with 9 nucleotides matching TRBD1. The V gene end was trimmed by 4 bases and the J gene end by 1 base; junction bases not matched to a gene: 6. CDR3 length: 16 residues. The germline V gene has CDR1 SGHRS and CDR2 YFSETQ. The CDR3: CASSALDRGSGNTIYF. As DNA, the CDR3 is TGCGCCAGCAGCGCCCTGGACAGGGGTTCTGGAAACACCATATATTTT.

The CDR3 DNA follows: TGTGCCAGCAGTTTATCGTCGGTAGGCTACACCTTC. Translation: CASSLSSVGYTF. The J gene is TRBJ1-2, the V gene TRBV28; D not certain. Trimming shortened V by 1 base and J by 8 bases, and 8 bases separated the two germline ends. Germline V lookup: CDR1 MDHEN, CDR2 SYDVKM. CDR3 length: 12 amino acids.

DNA of the CDR3: TGTGCCAGCAGCTTAGAGGCAGCGGGGGGGCTGAACACCGGGGAGCTGTTTTTT. Translation gives CASSLEAAGGLNTGELFF. The rearrangement links TRBV7-6 to TRBJ2-2; 10 bases line up with TRBD2. V lost 1 base, J lost 1 base, and 6 bases stayed unmatched. The germline V gene encodes CDR1 SGHVS and CDR2 FNYEAQ. The CDR3 runs to 18 residues.

A single count supports this clone. The chain joins TRBV24-1 to TRBJ2-3; weak D call: TRBD1 (6 bases). The V end lost 8 bases, the J end lost 3 bases, and 14 bases lay between the germline ends. Germline lookup yields CDR1 KGHDR and CDR2 SFDVKD. This CDR3 spans 14 amino acids. The CDR3: CATNGQRKTDTQYF. The DNA for the CDR3 is TGTGCCACCAATGGACAGAGGAAGACAGATACGCAGTATTTT.

This clone was seen only a few times. The chain joins TRBV12-3 or TRBV12-4 to TRBJ1-5; the D gene is possibly TRBD1 (5 bases). The CDR3 sequence is 12 residues long. V was trimmed by 6 bases and J by 7 bases, leaving 10 bases between them. CDR3: CASRGRDQPQHF. The DNA for the CDR3 is TGTGCCAGCAGGGGGAGGGACCAGCCCCAGCATTTT.

V and J are TRBV7-9 and TRBJ1-5, with TRBD1 matching 10 bases. Germline V gene data show CDR1 as SEHNR and CDR2 as FQNEAQ (reference sequence). The CDR3 is made up of 16 amino acids. V lost 7 bases, J lost 7 bases, and 13 bases stayed unmatched. Here the CDR3 reads CASTQLGTGEGQPQHF. CDR3 coding DNA: TGTGCCAGCACCCAGTTAGGGACAGGGGAAGGACAGCCCCAGCATTTT. Full variable domain (outside the CDR3, taken from reference TRBV7-9 and TRBJ1-5): DTGVSQNPRHKITKRGQNVTFRCDPISEHNRLYWYRQTLGQGPEFLTYFQNEAQLEKSRLLSDRFSAERPKGSFSTLEIQRTEQGDSAMYLCASTQLGTGEGQPQHFGDGTRLSIL.

The chain joins TRBV9 to TRBJ1-6, with 8 bases that match TRBD1. The J segment lost 3 bases and the V segment lost 4 bases, leaving 6 bases of the junction unmatched. Germline lookup yields CDR1 SGDLS and CDR2 YYNGEE. This CDR3 is 16 amino acids long. The CDR3 sequence is CASSSGQGGYNSPLHF. CDR3 in DNA: TGTGCCAGCAGCTCCGGACAGGGAGGCTATAATTCACCCCTCCACTTT.

This clone was seen a few times. The chain links TRBV5-4 to TRBJ2-5, with a possible D match to TRBD1 (7 bases). This CDR3 spans 14 amino acids. V lost 4 bases and J 3 bases, leaving 13 bases between the germline ends. Germline assignment: CDR1 SGHNT and CDR2 YYREEE (reference sequence). The CDR3 here is CASSAGQREETQYF. The CDR3 bases are TGTGCCAGCAGCGCGGGACAGCGGGAAGAGACCCAGTACTTC. The whole variable domain, filled in from reference TRBV5-4 and TRBJ2-5, reads ETGVTQSPTHLIKTRGQQVTLRCSSQSGHNTVSWYQQALGQGPQFIFQYYREEENGRGNFPPRFSGLQFPNYSSELNVNALELDDSALYLCASSAGQREETQYFGPGTRLLVL.

The chain combines TRBV10-3 with TRBJ1-2; tentatively, D is TRBD1 (5 bases). The CDR3 length is 14 residues. Per the germline V gene, CDR1 is ENHRY and CDR2 is SYGVKD. Trimming took off 6 bases at V and 5 bases at J, with 16 bases between the two ends. In nucleotides, the CDR3 is TGTGCCATCAGAGGGGCAGCACCACCTTATGGCTACACCTTC. It specifies CAIRGAAPPYGYTF.

This chain connects TRBV6-5 to TRBJ2-3, with 7 bases that match TRBD2. The CDR3 contains 16 residues. Trimming at V came to 2 bases and at J to 2 bases, leaving 7 bases not matched to a gene. The germline V gene has CDR1 MNHEY and CDR2 SVGAGI. The CDR3 protein is CASSYGLADNTDTQYF. The CDR3 bases are TGTGCCAGCAGTTACGGGCTAGCGGACAACACAGATACGCAGTATTTT.

The chain recombines TRBV3-1 (or the pseudogene TRBV3-2) with TRBJ1-4; TRBD1 agrees at 7 bases. This CDR3 is 14 amino acids long. The germline V gene encodes CDR1 LGHDT and CDR2 YNNKEL (reference sequence). J lost 7 bases, V lost 5 bases, and 7 bases had no gene match. CDR3: CASSNGQAIEKLFF. CDR3 sequence (DNA): TGTGCCAGCAGCAACGGACAGGCCATTGAAAAACTGTTTTTT.

V is TRBV10-3 and J is TRBJ2-7, with TRBD2 matching 7 bases. After removal of 0 bases from V and 3 bases from J, the junction contained 8 bases not matched to a gene. This CDR3 spans 16 amino acids. The germline CDR1 and CDR2 sequences are ENHRY and SYGVKD. CDR3 region: CAISESGGSGNYEQYF. The CDR3 DNA reads as TGTGCCATCAGTGAGTCCGGCGGGAGTGGTAACTACGAGCAGTACTTC.

The chain carries TRBV7-9 and TRBJ1-2; a possible D gene is TRBD1 (6 bases). V lost 0 bases to trimming and J lost 5 bases, with 16 bases between them. CDR3 length: 16 residues. Germline CDR1 is SEHNR and CDR2 is FQNEAQ (reference sequence). DNA of the CDR3: TGTGCCAGCAGCTTAGCGGCAGGGGACCCCCAATATGGCTACACCTTC. Its protein is CASSLAAGDPQYGYTF.

The chain couples TRBV3-1 (or the pseudogene TRBV3-2) to TRBJ2-1, with a tentative D call TRBD2 (6 bases). Trimming removed 4 bases from V and 4 bases from J, with 14 bases in between. CDR1 is LGHDT and CDR2 is YNNKEL in the germline V gene (reference sequence). The CDR3 is 15 residues long. CDR3 DNA: TGTGCCAGCAGCCTCGGTGGTAGCGGTTACAATGAGCAGTTCTTC. Translating gives CASSLGGSGYNEQFF.

This chain joins TRBV5-4 and TRBJ2-1; 9 nucleotides line up with TRBD2. The germline V gene has CDR1 SGHNT and CDR2 YYREEE (reference sequence). The J segment lost 4 bases and the V segment lost 4 bases, leaving 6 bases of the junction unmatched. The CDR3 loop spans 15 amino acids. The chain's CDR3 is CASSLAGWVYNEQFF. The CDR3 DNA follows: TGTGCCAGCAGCCTAGCGGGATGGGTTTACAATGAGCAGTTCTTC.

The CDR3 nucleotides are TGCGCCAGCAGGTTTGGACCCGGGACAGGGGGGAACGAGCAGTACTTC. Amino acids: CASRFGPGTGGNEQYF. The chain has TRBV5-1 and TRBJ2-7; 11 nucleotides match TRBD1. Germline CDR1 SGHRS, CDR2 YFSETQ. The length of the CDR3 is 16 residues. The V gene end was trimmed by 5 bases and the J gene end by 5 bases; junction bases not matched to a gene: 12.

This clone was seen more than once but under ten times. This chain connects TRBV5-1 to TRBJ2-3; D gene unclear. Per germline, CDR1 SGHRS and CDR2 YFSETQ. This CDR3 is 15 amino acids long. Trimming stripped 0 bases from V and 0 bases from J, with 8 bases between. CDR3: CASSLARHSTDTQYF. As DNA, the CDR3 is TGCGCCAGCAGCTTGGCCCGACATAGCACAGATACGCAGTATTTT.

The gene calls are TRBV4-3 and TRBJ1-2; the D gene is possibly TRBD1 (6 bases). Deletions cut 0 bases from V and 1 base from J, with 12 bases between. Germline lookup yields CDR1 LGHNA and CDR2 YSLEER. The CDR3 totals 16 residues. The CDR3 bases are TGCGCCAGCAGCCAAGATGGGGGCAGGGTTAACTATGGCTACACCTTC. Translating it yields CASSQDGGRVNYGYTF.